This entry concerns a single T cell receptor (beta chain). The authors distributed each subset's genomic DNA evenly over several immunoSEQ plates. Data came from immunoSEQ multiplex PCR; TCRdb stores just in-frame clones and leaves some out. Seen here are millions of clones, roughly 91% observed once, and the top ten hold 1.5% to 2%. The V and J ends lost 6 bases and 9 bases respectively, with 15 bases between them. This CDR3 is 13 amino acids long. From germline, CDR1 is MRHNA and CDR2 SNTAGT. This record comes from a study of shared clonotypes between healthy human individuals. Whole-study context: Contributing individuals were two females and a few males aged 18 to 49. CD4 naive cells filled three plates per donor, CD4 memory three, CD8 naive two and CD8 memory one.

Terminally differentiated effector memory CD45RA+ cells were excluded from the naive CD8 cells, which were CD45RO-negative and positively selected for CCR7. This receptor was obtained from a man younger than 30 in good health. Some clones in this sample may be carry-over from other donors' samples. The chain combines TRBV6-4 with TRBJ2-1, with D perhaps matching TRBD1 (6 bases). What was sequenced was naive CD8+ T cells from PBMCs. CDR3 residues: CASRSSGDREQFF. The DNA for the CDR3 is TGTGCCAGCAGATCGTCAGGGGATCGTGAGCAGTTCTTC.